The entry that follows covers one TCR beta chain sequence. Antigen unknown. The entry originates in a study of T cell responses to AZD1222 COVID-19 vaccine. Overall study results and limits: Mapped onto spike, vaccine-associated CD4 TCRs spanned it and were dominant at 160-218 and 743-854.

The CDR3 spans 17 residues. The germline V and J ends were trimmed by 5 bases and 0 bases, with 17 bases remaining between them. From germline, CDR1 is MNHNY and CDR2 SVGAGI (reference sequence). Here immunoSEQ multiplex PCR was the method, and the copy in TCRdb shows in-frame clones only, minus some. The data show around 140,000 clones, approximately 92% seen once. The chain has TRBV6-6 and TRBJ1-3, with D perhaps TRBD1 (5 bases). This receptor was identified in an adult in good health. This material consisted of peripheral blood, taken on day 0 of AZD1222 vaccination. The CDR3 nucleotides read TGTGCCAGCAGTCCTTATCAGCCAGGGAGCTCTGGAAACACCATATATTTT. It specifies CASSPYQPGSSGNTIYF.